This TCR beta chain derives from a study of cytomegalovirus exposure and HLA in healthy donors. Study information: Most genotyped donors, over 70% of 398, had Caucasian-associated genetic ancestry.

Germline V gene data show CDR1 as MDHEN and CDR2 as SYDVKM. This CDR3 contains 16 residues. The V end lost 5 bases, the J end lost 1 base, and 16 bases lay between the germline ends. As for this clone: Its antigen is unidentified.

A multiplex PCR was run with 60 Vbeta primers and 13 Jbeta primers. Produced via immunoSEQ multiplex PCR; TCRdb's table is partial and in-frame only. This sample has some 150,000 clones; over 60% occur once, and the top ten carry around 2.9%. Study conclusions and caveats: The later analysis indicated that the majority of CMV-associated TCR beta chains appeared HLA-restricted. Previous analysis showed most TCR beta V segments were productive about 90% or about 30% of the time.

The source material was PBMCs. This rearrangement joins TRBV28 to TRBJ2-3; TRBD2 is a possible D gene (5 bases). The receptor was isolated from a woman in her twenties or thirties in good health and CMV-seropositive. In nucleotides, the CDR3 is TGTGCCAGCAGTGCCATTGGGGTTAGCGGCACAGATACGCAGTATTTT. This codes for CASSAIGVSGTDTQYF.